This T cell receptor beta chain was retrieved from a study of blood T cell repertoires in COVID-19. Looking at the study overall: Sources were T cells, B-cell-depleted T cells, or PBMCs; the material itself was cDNA or gDNA.

The germline V gene encodes CDR1 MNHNY and CDR2 SVGAGI (reference sequence). The length of the CDR3 is 13 residues. Losses at the gene ends were 7 bases for V and 10 bases for J; bases not matched to a gene: 8. Per the original data handling: Researchers report that nucleated cell counts were estimated from reference gene primer amplification. The repertoire was sequenced with immunoSEQ multiplex PCR; TCRdb's copy has only in-frame clones and lacks some. D and trimming come from the DNA, and the V and J calls and clone size come from that table. The sample lists around 380,000 clones, 70% to 85% occurring once.

Sequenced: peripheral blood. This rearrangement joins TRBV6-6 to TRBJ2-1; 9 bases fit TRBD1. This TCR came from a human donor with acute or convalescent COVID-19. The donor label of this sample is uncertain. As DNA, the CDR3 is TGTGCCAGCACTAGGACAGGGGTTAACGAGCAGTTCTTC. It translates to CASTRTGVNEQFF.